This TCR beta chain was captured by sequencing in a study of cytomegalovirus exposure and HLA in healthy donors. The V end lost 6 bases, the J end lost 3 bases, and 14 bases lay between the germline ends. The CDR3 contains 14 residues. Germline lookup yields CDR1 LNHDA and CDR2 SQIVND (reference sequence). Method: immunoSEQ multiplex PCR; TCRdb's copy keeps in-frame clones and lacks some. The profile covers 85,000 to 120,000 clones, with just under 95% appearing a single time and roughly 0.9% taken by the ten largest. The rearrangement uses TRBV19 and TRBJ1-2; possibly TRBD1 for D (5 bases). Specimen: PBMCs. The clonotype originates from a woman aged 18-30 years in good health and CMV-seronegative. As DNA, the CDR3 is TGTGCCAGTAGCCTGACAGCCCATTACTATGGCTACACCTTC. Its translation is CASSLTAHYYGYTF.